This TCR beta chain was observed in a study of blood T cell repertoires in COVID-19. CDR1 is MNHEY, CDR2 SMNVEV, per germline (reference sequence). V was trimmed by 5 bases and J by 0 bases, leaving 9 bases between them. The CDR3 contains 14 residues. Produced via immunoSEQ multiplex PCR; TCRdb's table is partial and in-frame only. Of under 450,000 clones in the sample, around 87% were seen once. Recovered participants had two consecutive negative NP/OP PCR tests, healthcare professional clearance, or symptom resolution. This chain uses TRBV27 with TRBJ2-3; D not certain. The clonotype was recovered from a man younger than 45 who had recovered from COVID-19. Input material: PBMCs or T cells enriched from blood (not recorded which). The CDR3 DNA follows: TGTGCCAGCAGTCTAGTGACTAGCACAGATACGCAGTATTTT. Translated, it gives CASSLVTSTDTQYF.